This T cell receptor beta chain was identified in a study of CD8+ T cells in alopecia areata. Per germline, CDR1 LGHNT and CDR2 FRNRAP. Trimming at V came to 4 bases and at J to 4 bases, leaving 5 bases not matched to a gene. The CDR3 consists of 15 residues. Points on this clone: Its antigen is undetermined.

Study-wide results and limits: For lesional scalp, especially alopecia totalis/universalis, clonality was higher than in normal scalp.

Extracted RNA was reverse transcribed, and the resulting cDNA served as sequencing template. The table came from immunoSEQ multiplex PCR; TCRdb's copy has only in-frame clones and leaves some out. The sample records over 150,000 clones, approximately 60% being singletons. The sample taken for sequencing was CD8+ T cells sorted from blood. The TCR was taken from a human donor in good health. The chain uses TRBV12-5 and TRBJ1-1, with 11 bases identical to TRBD1. The CDR3 protein is CASGYSGTGGTEAFF. The DNA of the CDR3 is TGTGCTAGTGGTTACTCCGGGACAGGGGGCACTGAAGCTTTCTTT.